This TCR beta chain originates from a study of cytomegalovirus exposure and HLA in healthy donors. The study, taken as a whole, reports: For cytomegalovirus status, the classifier reportedly gave diagnoses with high specificity and sensitivity. Most TCR sequences were uncommon, yet certain public TCRs appeared in many donors.

In regard to this clone: Its cognate antigen is unknown.

Germline V CDR1 and CDR2: KGHSH, LQKENI. CDR3 length equals 13 residues. The ends lost 4 bases at V and 6 bases at J; junction bases unmatched: 3. The table came from immunoSEQ multiplex PCR; TCRdb's copy has only in-frame clones and leaves some out. The sample has about 120,000 clones; approximately 81% are singletons. The sequenced sample was PBMCs. The J gene is TRBJ2-1, the V gene TRBV18, with 7 bases identical to TRBD1. This sequence originates from a woman in her thirties in good health and CMV-seronegative. CDR3 protein: CASSRQGPNEQFF. The CDR3 nucleotides are TGTGCCAGCTCACGACAGGGTCCCAATGAGCAGTTCTTC.